Each of the 23 T cell receptor beta chains below was sequenced from the same sample in a study of T cells expressing NK-cell markers. TCRdb re-called the 5' RACE reads and gives one entry per CDR3 protein, without DNA. The listing records hundreds of thousands of distinct CDR3 sequences. Sequencing was carried out using blood T cells: a sorted CD56 or NKG2C T cell subset, CD4+ or CD8+ T cells, or bulk PBMC T cells (not recorded which). These receptors came from a woman aged 18-70 years in good health.

This chain connects TRBV7-2 to TRBJ2-7. The CDR3 length is 13 residues. Per the germline V gene, CDR1 is SGHTA and CDR2 is FQGNSA. CDR3 sequence: CASSLGGLREQYF.

This chain joins TRBV27 and TRBJ1-2. The CDR3 runs 14 residues. Germline V gene data show CDR1 as MNHEY and CDR2 as SMNVEV (reference sequence). The CDR3 is CASSLLGTNYGYTF.

The rearrangement joins TRBV5-1 to TRBJ1-3. CDR1 and CDR2 from the germline V gene are SGHRS and YFSETQ. The CDR3 covers 15 residues. CDR3 protein: CASSYGDSGGNTIYF. Full variable domain (missing parts from reference TRBV5-1 and TRBJ1-3): KAGVTQTPRYLIKTRGQQVTLSCSPISGHRSVSWYQQTPGQGLQFLFEYFSETQRNKGNFPGRFSGRQFSNSRSEMNVSTLELGDSALYLCASSYGDSGGNTIYFGEGSWLTVV.

The V gene is TRBV12-3 or TRBV12-4, the J gene TRBJ1-2. This CDR3 region has 13 residues. The CDR3 here is CASSFDGNYGYTF.

The chain's CDR3 is CASSQNREPREKLFF. The gene calls are TRBV4-3 and TRBJ1-4; TCRdb reports TRBD1, a call that lacks DNA to check it against. The CDR3 consists of 15 residues. The V gene's germline CDR1 is LGHNA and CDR2 YSLEER.

The chain is built from TRBV12-3 or TRBV12-4 and TRBJ2-2; TCRdb reports TRBD1, a call that lacks DNA to check it against. The CDR3 has 15 amino acids. CDR3 in amino acids: CASRGGATGSGELFF.

J is TRBJ2-2 and V is TRBV7-2; no DNA is available, so the TRBD2 call from TCRdb remains unchecked. The germline V gene has CDR1 SGHTA and CDR2 FQGNSA. CDR3 length: 14 amino acids. The CDR3 spells CASSLGWRTGELFF.

The chain uses TRBV20-1 and TRBJ2-5; the TRBD2 assignment by TCRdb is unverifiable without DNA. The CDR3 contains 14 residues. Looked up from germline, CDR1 is DFQATT and CDR2 is SNEGSKA (reference sequence). CDR3 sequence reads: CSVTLTSPSETQYF.

The chain couples TRBV7-2 to TRBJ1-5; TCRdb designates TRBD1, a call that cannot be tested without DNA. The CDR3 runs 13 residues. Germline V gene lookup returns CDR1 SGHTA and CDR2 FQGNSA. The chain's CDR3 is CASSLQGYQPQHF.

The rearrangement uses TRBV7-6 and TRBJ2-1; the D call from TCRdb, TRBD1, cannot be confirmed without DNA. The CDR3 is 14 amino acids. CDR1 SGHVS and CDR2 FNYEAQ come from the germline V gene. The CDR3 spells CASSLTGLWNEQFF. The full variable domain, its missing parts supplied by reference TRBV7-6 and TRBJ2-1, is GAGVSQSPRYKVTKRGQDVALRCDPISGHVSLYWYRQALGQGPEFLTYFNYEAQQDKSGLPNDRFSAERPEGSISTLTIQRTEQRDSAMYRCASSLTGLWNEQFFGPGTRLTVL.

This rearrangement joins TRBV29-1 to TRBJ2-1; absent DNA, TCRdb's TRBD1 call cannot be checked. CDR1 and CDR2 (germline): SQVTM, ANQGSEA. The CDR3 has 15 residues. This CDR3 reads CSVGTVSILYDEQFF.

The chain joins TRBV5-1 to TRBJ1-1; TCRdb picks TRBD1, but there is no DNA to check that call. The CDR3 loop spans 14 amino acids. Germline-derived CDR1 and CDR2 are SGHRS and YFSETQ. CDR3 sequence: CASSPPGSDTEAFF.

The V and J genes are TRBV11-3 and TRBJ2-3. This CDR3 is 16 amino acids long. CDR1 SGHNT and CDR2 YENEEA come from the germline V gene. The CDR3 here is CASSSEPSGSTDTQYF.

The chain couples TRBV5-1 to TRBJ2-1. The CDR3 covers 14 residues. In germline, CDR1 is SGHRS, CDR2 YFSETQ. CDR3 protein: CASSWAPTYNEQFF.

This sequence joins TRBV10-2 and TRBJ2-3. CDR3 length equals 13 residues. The germline V gene encodes CDR1 WSHSY and CDR2 SAAADI. The CDR3 protein is CASSEWPDNTQYF.

The chain carries TRBV5-1 and TRBJ2-1; TCRdb names TRBD2, which stays unverified in the absence of DNA. Germline V lookup: CDR1 SGHRS, CDR2 YFSETQ. The CDR3 spans 15 residues. CDR3 in amino acids: CASSLQAGVLDEQFF.

The rearrangement joins TRBV6-2 or TRBV6-3 to TRBJ2-3; as DNA is missing, the TRBD1 call by TCRdb cannot be tested. CDR1 is MNHEY, CDR2 SVGEGT, per germline. The CDR3 is 15 residues long. CDR3: CASSYQGARTDTQYF.

This chain links TRBV5-6 with TRBJ1-2; TCRdb's D call, TRBD1, is unchecked because there is no DNA. CDR3 length: 15 amino acids. Germline CDR1 is SGHDT and CDR2 is YYEEEE. The CDR3 sequence is CASSFWGTGLYGYTF.

The rearrangement joins TRBV28 to TRBJ2-3; the D call of TRBD1 rests on TCRdb alone, since no DNA is present to check it. The CDR3 sequence is 15 residues long. Germline V lookup: CDR1 MDHEN, CDR2 SYDVKM. CDR3 sequence reads: CASSQGALGTDTQYF.

V usage is TRBV20-1 and J usage is TRBJ2-1; TCRdb calls TRBD2, which cannot be checked without DNA. The germline gives CDR1 DFQATT, CDR2 SNEGSKA (reference sequence). The CDR3 contains 16 residues. The CDR3 here is CSATGMGLASYNEQFF.

The chain uses TRBV29-1 and TRBJ1-2; without DNA, the TCRdb call of TRBD1 cannot be checked. Looked up from germline, CDR1 is SQVTM and CDR2 is ANQGSEA. The CDR3 contains 14 residues. CDR3 sequence: CSVERDRRNYGYTF.

The V gene is TRBV6-1, the J gene TRBJ2-3; TCRdb picks TRBD2, but there is no DNA to check that call. CDR3 length: 15 residues. Germline CDR1 is MNHNS and CDR2 is SASEGT. Here the CDR3 reads CATHGTSAATDTQYF.

CDR3 residues: CASSLARGPDTQYF. The J gene is TRBJ2-3, the V gene TRBV12-3 or TRBV12-4; TCRdb calls TRBD1, which cannot be checked without DNA. The CDR3 spans 14 residues.